The clone carrying this T cell receptor beta chain was observed at least ten times. This sample is part of a study of blood T cell repertoires in COVID-19. Assay used: immunoSEQ multiplex PCR; TCRdb lists only in-frame clones, some missing. The table has some 80,000 clones, about 70% seen once. The CDR3 covers 16 residues. V lost 5 bases and J lost 6; bases outside the gene matches: 11. CDR1 and CDR2 (germline): SEHNR, FQNEAQ (reference sequence). The receptor's source is a woman at least 80 years old with active or convalescent COVID-19. The V call is TRBV7-9, the J call TRBJ2-1; 9 bases agree with TRBD1. Sequencing was done on a sample of peripheral blood. The CDR3 spells CASSLLLGQGRNEQFF. Written as DNA, the CDR3 is TGTGCCAGCAGCCTCCTCCTGGGACAGGGTCGCAATGAGCAGTTCTTC.